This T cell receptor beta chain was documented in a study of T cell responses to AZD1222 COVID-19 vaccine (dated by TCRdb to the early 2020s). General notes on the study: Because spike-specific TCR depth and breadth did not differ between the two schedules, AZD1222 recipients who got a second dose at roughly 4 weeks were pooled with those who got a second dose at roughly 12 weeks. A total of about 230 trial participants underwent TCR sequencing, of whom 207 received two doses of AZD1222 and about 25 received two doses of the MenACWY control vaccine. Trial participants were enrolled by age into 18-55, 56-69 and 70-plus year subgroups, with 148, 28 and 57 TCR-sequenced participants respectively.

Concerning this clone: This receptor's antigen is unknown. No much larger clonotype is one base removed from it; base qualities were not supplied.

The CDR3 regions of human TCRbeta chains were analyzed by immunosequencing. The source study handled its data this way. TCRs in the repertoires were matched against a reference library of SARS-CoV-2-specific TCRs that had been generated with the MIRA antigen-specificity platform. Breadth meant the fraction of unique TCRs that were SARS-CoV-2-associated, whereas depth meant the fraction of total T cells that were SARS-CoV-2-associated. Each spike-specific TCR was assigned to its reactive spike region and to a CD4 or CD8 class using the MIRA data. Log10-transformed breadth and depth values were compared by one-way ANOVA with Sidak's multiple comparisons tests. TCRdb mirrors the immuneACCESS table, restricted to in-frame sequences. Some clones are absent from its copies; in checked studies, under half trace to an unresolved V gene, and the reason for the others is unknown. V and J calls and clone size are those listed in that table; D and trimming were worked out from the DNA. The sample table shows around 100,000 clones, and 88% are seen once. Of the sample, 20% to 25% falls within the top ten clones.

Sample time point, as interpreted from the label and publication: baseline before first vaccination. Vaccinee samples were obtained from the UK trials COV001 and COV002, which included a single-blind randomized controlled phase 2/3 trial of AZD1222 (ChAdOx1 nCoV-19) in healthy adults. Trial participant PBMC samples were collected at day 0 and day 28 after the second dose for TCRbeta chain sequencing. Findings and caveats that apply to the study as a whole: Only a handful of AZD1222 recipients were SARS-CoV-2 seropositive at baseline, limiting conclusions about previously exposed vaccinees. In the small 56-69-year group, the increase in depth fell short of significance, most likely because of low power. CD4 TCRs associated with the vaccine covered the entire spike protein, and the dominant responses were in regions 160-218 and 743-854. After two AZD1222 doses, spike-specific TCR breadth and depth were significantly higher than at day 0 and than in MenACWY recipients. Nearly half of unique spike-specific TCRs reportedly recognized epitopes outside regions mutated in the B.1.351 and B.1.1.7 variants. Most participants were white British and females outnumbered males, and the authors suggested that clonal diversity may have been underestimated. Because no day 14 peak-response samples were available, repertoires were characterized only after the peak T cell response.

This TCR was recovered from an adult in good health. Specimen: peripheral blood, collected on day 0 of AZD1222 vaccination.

The CDR3 region reads CATSRGLAGVEQYF. The sequence in DNA is TGTGCCACCAGCAGGGGACTAGCGGGGGTCGAGCAGTACTTC. The chain is made from TRBV15 and TRBJ2-7; 14 nucleotides in the junction match TRBD2. The CDR3 numbers 14 residues from cysteine through phenylalanine. Just the 42-base CDR3 DNA is kept, in frame starting at base 1. After removal of 3 bases from V and 6 bases from J, the junction retains 1 base not matched to a gene. Per the germline V gene (reference sequence), LNHNV is the CDR1 and YYDKDF is the CDR2.